The clone carrying this TCR beta chain was observed a few times. Its antigen is unidentified. Other DNA sequences of this sample code for an identical CDR3. TCRdb's table, derived via immunoSEQ multiplex PCR, lists solely in-frame clones and lacks some. The sample lists about 2.4 million clones; over 85% were seen once. With 0 bases removed from V and 8 bases from J, the gap between germline ends came to 7 bases. Per the germline V gene, CDR1 is KGHSH and CDR2 is LQKENI. The CDR3 contains 13 residues. This sample is drawn from a study of shared clonotypes between healthy human individuals. Across the whole study: Researchers drew samples from a couple of women and a few men aged 18 to 49.

Study findings and constraints: A limitation of the genetic and exposure-history diversity represented arose from few donors. Relative to their counterparts shared across all four donors, non-shared clonotypes exhibited diminished generation probabilities. In general, naive subsets displayed greater estimated richness than memory subsets did.

V and J are TRBV18 and TRBJ1-4; maybe TRBD1 (5 bases). This sequence was found in a man aged 18 to 29 in good health. Some clones in this sample may be carry-over from other donors' samples. The sample was naive CD4+ T cells from PBMCs. Specified subset: CD45RA+ positively selected. The CDR3 DNA reads TGTGCCAGCTCACCACCGGGGGGGGAAAAACTGTTTTTT. This codes for CASSPPGGEKLFF. The full variable domain, completed using reference TRBV18 and TRBJ1-4, is NAGVMQNPRHLVRRRGQEARLRCSPMKGHSHVYWYRQLPEEGLKFMVYLQKENIIDESGMPKERFSAEFPKEGPSILRIQQVVRGDSAAYFCASSPPGGEKLFFGSGTQLSVL.